Listed below are T cell receptor beta chains from one sample, sequenced in a study of shared clonotypes between healthy human individuals. Assay used: immunoSEQ multiplex PCR; TCRdb lists only in-frame clones, some missing. The sample shows more than 450,000 clones, approximately 79% of them seen only once. The sample consisted of PBMCs. Receptor source: a woman aged 40 to 50 in good health. Some clones in this sample may be carry-over from other donors' samples. Both conserved end residues are part of each CDR3. The D gene is left open where the match is weak. Only part of the rows carry a size: once, few, many, or a class if the clone is expanded.

v_call	j_call	clone_size	d_call	cdr3_aa	cdr3_nt
TRBV18	TRBJ2-2	.	.	CASSSRGTGELFF	TGTGCCAGCTCCTCAAGAGGGACCGGGGAGCTGTTTTTT
TRBV19	TRBJ1-2	.	.	CASSRGTNYGYTF	TGTGCCAGTAGTCGCGGGACAAACTATGGCTACACCTTC
TRBV28	TRBJ2-5	.	.	CASSLDWAQETQYF	TGTGCCAGCAGCCTGGACTGGGCACAAGAGACCCAGTACTTC
TRBV11-2	TRBJ2-1	.	.	CASSLDWPPYNEQFF	TGTGCCAGCAGCTTAGACTGGCCCCCATACAATGAGCAGTTCTTC
TRBV11-2	TRBJ2-1	.	TRBD2	CASSLSSGIYNEQFF	TGTGCCAGCAGCTTAAGTAGCGGGATCTACAATGAGCAGTTCTTC
TRBV2	TRBJ1-2	.	TRBD1	CASMGQGAGYGYTF	TGTGCCAGCATGGGACAGGGGGCAGGATATGGCTACACCTTC
TRBV9	TRBJ1-1	.	.	CASSVGRAWTEAFF	TGTGCCAGCAGCGTAGGGCGGGCGTGGACTGAAGCTTTCTTT
TRBV7-3	TRBJ2-1	.	.	CASSTTHYNEQFF	TGTGCCAGCAGTACGACCCATTACAATGAGCAGTTCTTC
TRBV15	TRBJ2-1	.	TRBD1	CATSLDRGYNEQFF	TGTGCCACCAGCCTGGACAGGGGCTACAATGAGCAGTTCTTC
TRBV28	TRBJ2-1	.	.	CASRTTTGSNEQFF	TGTGCCAGCAGAACCACAACCGGATCTAATGAGCAGTTCTTC
TRBV9	TRBJ1-4	few	.	CASSRWLNEKLFF	TGTGCCAGCAGCCGATGGCTTAATGAAAAACTGTTTTTT
TRBV28	TRBJ2-2	.	TRBD2	CASNLAAGELFF	TGTGCCTCCAACCTAGCGGCCGGGGAGCTGTTTTTT
TRBV28	TRBJ1-1	.	TRBD1	CASISSGGANTEAFF	TGTGCCAGCATCAGTTCAGGGGGCGCGAACACTGAAGCTTTCTTT
TRBV10-2	TRBJ1-2	.	.	CASNAGKGYGYTF	TGCGCCAGCAACGCAGGGAAGGGCTATGGCTACACCTTC
TRBV19	TRBJ1-4	.	.	CASSTLEKLFF	TGTGCCAGTAGCACCCTTGAAAAACTGTTTTTT
TRBV9	TRBJ2-2	once	TRBD1	CASSVVGGGTGELFF	TGTGCCAGCAGCGTAGTAGGGGGCGGAACCGGGGAGCTGTTTTTT